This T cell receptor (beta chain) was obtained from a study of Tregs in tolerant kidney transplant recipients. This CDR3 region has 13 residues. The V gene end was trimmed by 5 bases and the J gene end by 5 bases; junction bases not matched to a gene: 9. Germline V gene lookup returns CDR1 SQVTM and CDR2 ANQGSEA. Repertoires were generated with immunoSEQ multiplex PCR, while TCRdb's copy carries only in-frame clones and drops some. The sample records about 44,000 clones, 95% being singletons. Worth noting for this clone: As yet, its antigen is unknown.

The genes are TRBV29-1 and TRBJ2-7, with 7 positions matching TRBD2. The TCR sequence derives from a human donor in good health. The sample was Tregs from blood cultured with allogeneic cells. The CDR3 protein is CSVRWTSVDEQYF. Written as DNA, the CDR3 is TGCAGCGTTAGGTGGACTAGTGTCGACGAGCAGTACTTC.